The entry below gives a single TCR beta chain sequence along with its context. Its target is unknown. This entry belongs to a study of shared clonotypes between healthy human individuals. This CDR3 has 17 residues. Germline assignment: CDR1 SNHLY and CDR2 FYNNEI. With V trimmed by 6 bases and J by 5 bases, 12 bases remained unmatched. Terminally differentiated effector memory CD45RA+ cells were excluded from the naive CD8 cells, which were CD45RO-negative and positively selected for CCR7. The study's findings and limits: Memory subsets generally showed smaller estimated richness than naive subsets did.

About 200 ng DNA, tens of thousands of T cell genomes, went into each sorted-subset replicate PCR. Per the original data handling: From ImmunoSEQ came sequences covering only the junction and carrying no quality scores, so filtering differed. Libraries were prepared by immunoSEQ multiplex PCR; TCRdb keeps only in-frame clonotypes and omits some of them. Clone size and the V and J calls come from that table; the DNA yielded D and trimming. Found here are roughly 2.1 million clones, more than 85% of them singletons; the top ten hold 1.5% to 2%. The V gene is TRBV2, the J gene TRBJ2-1; 11 bases line up with TRBD2. The receptor was isolated from a man between 18 and 35 years old in good health. Some clones in this sample may be carry-over from other donors' samples. The specimen was naive CD8+ T cells from PBMCs. The CDR3 spells CASSRHPGLADNNEQFF. CDR3 DNA: TGTGCCAGCAGCCGTCACCCGGGACTAGCGGATAACAATGAGCAGTTCTTC.